This T cell receptor beta chain was identified during a study of shared clonotypes between healthy human individuals. Study-level findings and limits: Memory subsets had estimated richness that was generally smaller than that of naive subsets.

V lost 6 bases and J lost 2, with 10 bases in between. Germline V gene lookup returns CDR1 MNHNS and CDR2 SASEGT. The CDR3 has 14 amino acids. Points on this clone: Antigen: not known.

The repertoire was sequenced with immunoSEQ multiplex PCR; TCRdb's copy has only in-frame clones and lacks some. The sample has about 510,000 clones; almost 97% are singletons. The V gene is TRBV6-1, the J gene TRBJ1-4, with a tentative D call TRBD1 (5 bases). Sample: naive CD4+ T cells sorted from blood. The subset denotes: CD45RA+ positively selected. The sequence was obtained from a woman aged 25-40 years in good health. The chain's CDR3 is CASSQGGTNEKLFF. CDR3 sequence (DNA): TGTGCCAGCAGCCAGGGAGGTACTAATGAAAAACTGTTTTTT.